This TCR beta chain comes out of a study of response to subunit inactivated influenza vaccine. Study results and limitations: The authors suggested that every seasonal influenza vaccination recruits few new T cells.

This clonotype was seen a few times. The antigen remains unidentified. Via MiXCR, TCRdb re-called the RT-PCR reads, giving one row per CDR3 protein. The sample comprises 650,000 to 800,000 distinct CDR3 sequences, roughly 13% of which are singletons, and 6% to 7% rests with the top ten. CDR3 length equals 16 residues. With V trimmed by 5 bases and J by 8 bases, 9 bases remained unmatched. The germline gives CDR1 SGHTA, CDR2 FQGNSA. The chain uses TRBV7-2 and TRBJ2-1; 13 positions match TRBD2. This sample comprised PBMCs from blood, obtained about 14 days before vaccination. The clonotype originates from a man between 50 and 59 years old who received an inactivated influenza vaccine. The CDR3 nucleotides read TGTGCCAGCAGCATTTCCGGGACTAGCGGGGTCTATGAGCAGTTCTTC. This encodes CASSISGTSGVYEQFF.